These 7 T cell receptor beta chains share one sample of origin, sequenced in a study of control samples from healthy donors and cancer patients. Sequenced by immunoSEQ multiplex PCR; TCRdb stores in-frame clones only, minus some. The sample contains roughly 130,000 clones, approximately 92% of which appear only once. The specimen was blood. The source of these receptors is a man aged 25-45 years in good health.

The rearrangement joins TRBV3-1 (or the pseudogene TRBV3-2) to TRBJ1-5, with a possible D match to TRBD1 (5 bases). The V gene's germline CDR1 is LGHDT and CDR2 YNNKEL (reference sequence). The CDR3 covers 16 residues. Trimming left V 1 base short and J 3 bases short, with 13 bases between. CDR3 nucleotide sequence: TGTGCCAGCAGCCAAGTCCATTCAGGGACCAATCAGCCCCAGCATTTT. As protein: CASSQVHSGTNQPQHF.

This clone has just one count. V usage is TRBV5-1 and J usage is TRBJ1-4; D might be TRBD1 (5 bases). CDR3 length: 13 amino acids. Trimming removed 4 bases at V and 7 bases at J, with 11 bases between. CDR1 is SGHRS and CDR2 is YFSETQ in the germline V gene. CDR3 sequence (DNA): TGCGCCAGCAGCGGGCAGGGAGGTGAAAAACTGTTTTTT. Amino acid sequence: CASSGQGGEKLFF.

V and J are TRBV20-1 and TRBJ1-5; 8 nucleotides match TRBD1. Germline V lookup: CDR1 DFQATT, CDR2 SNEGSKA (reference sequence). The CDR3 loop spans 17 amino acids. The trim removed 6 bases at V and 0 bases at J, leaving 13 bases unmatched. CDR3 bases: TGCAGTGCCAGTTACCTAGCAGGGGGCTTTAGCAATCAGCCCCAGCATTTT. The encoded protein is CSASYLAGGFSNQPQHF.

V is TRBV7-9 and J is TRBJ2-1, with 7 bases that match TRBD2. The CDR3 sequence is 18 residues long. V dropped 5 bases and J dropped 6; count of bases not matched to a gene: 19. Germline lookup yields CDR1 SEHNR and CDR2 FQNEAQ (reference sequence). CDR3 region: CASSPPRFGTTKLNEQFF. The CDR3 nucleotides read TGTGCCAGCAGCCCCCCCCGATTTGGGACTACCAAACTCAATGAGCAGTTCTTC.

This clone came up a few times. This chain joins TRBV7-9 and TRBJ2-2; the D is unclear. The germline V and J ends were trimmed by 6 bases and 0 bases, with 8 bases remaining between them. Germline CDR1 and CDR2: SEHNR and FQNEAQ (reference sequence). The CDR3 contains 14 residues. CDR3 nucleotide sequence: TGTGCCAGCAGAGGGCGGACGAACACCGGGGAGCTGTTTTTT. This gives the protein CASRGRTNTGELFF. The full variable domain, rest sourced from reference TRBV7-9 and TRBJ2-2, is DTGVSQNPRHKITKRGQNVTFRCDPISEHNRLYWYRQTLGQGPEFLTYFQNEAQLEKSRLLSDRFSAERPKGSFSTLEIQRTEQGDSAMYLCASRGRTNTGELFFGEGSRLTVL.

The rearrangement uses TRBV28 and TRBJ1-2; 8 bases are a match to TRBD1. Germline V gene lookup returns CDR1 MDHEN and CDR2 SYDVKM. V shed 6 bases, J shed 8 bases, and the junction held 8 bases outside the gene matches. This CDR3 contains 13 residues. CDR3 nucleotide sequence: TGTGCCAGCAGCCGAAGACAGGGGCGCGGCTACACCTTC. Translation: CASSRRQGRGYTF.

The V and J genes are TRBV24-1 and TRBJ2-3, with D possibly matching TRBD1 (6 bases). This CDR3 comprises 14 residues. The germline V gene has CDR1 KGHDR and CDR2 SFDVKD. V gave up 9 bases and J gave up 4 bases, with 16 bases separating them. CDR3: CATCSSSGADTQYF. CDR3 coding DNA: TGTGCCACCTGCTCTAGCTCAGGGGCAGATACGCAGTATTTT.